The TCR beta chain under discussion was sequenced for a study of T cells in Graves' hyperthyroidism and ophthalmopathy. This clonotype appeared many times. What it binds is not known. Deletions cut 0 bases from V and 8 bases from J, with 10 bases between. CDR1 is SGHAT and CDR2 is FQDESV in the germline V gene (reference sequence). The length of the CDR3 is 13 residues. TCR beta CDR3 region amplification was performed from RNA transcripts. Primed by the HTBI set, a first-round RT-PCR was run on the TCR CDR3. TCRdb reanalysed the multiplex PCR reads using MiXCR and keeps one entry per CDR3 protein. The table lists some 700,000 distinct CDR3 sequences, 17% of them singletons. Study-level findings and limits: Ophthalmopathy stood apart from stable hyperthyroidism in a 13 V-J model. Blood held most thyroid clonotypes expanded above 0.001 frequency.

The genes are TRBV11-1 and TRBJ1-1; D is ambiguous. Sequenced input: blood. The origin of this receptor is a man aged 45-60 years with Graves' hyperthyroidism. This chain's CDR3 is CASSLAASVEAFF. The CDR3 DNA sequence: TGTGCCAGCAGCTTAGCCGCCAGTGTAGAAGCTTTCTTT. Full variable domain (outside the CDR3, taken from reference TRBV11-1 and TRBJ1-1): EAEVAQSPRYKITEKSQAVAFWCDPISGHATLYWYRQILGQGPELLVQFQDESVVDDSQLPKDRFSAERLKGVDSTLKIQPAELGDSAMYLCASSLAASVEAFFGQGTRLTVV.